A selection of T cell receptor beta chains follows, all from one sample in a study of regulatory T cells in long-lasting Graves disease. TCRdb reprocessed the multiplex PCR reads with MiXCR, giving one entry per CDR3 protein. The sample records approximately 470,000 distinct CDR3 sequences, about 20% being singletons. This material consisted of peripheral blood mononuclear cells (PBMCs), taken when the disease was refractory, from a patient treated with antithyroid drugs. These receptors came from a female donor with Graves disease. The CDR3 runs from the conserved cysteine through the conserved F or W. A D gene is named only where the DNA matches it firmly. Size values are once, few and many counts, or a class for expanded clones, and some rows have none.

CDR3nt: TGTGCCACCAGTGATCAGACTAGCGGGAGTCCCTCTGGGGCCAACGTCCTGACTTTC
CDR3aa: CATSDQTSGSPSGANVLTF
d_gene: TRBD2
v_gene: TRBV24-1
len: 19
abundance: NA
j_gene: TRBJ2-6

CDR3nt: TGTGCCAGCAGCTTGACTAGCGGAAACACTCCGTACGAGCAGTACTTC
CDR3aa: CASSLTSGNTPYEQYF
d_gene: TRBD2
v_gene: TRBV6-2/TRBV6-3
len: 16
abundance: few
j_gene: TRBJ2-7

CDR3nt: TGTGCCAGCAGTCCCTCGGCGGGAGGGCCGAATGAGCAGTTCTTC
CDR3aa: CASSPSAGGPNEQFF
d_gene: TRBD2
v_gene: TRBV28
len: 15
abundance: few
j_gene: TRBJ2-1

CDR3nt: TGTGCCATCAGAAAGAAAGCGGGAGCAGGAGAGACCCAGTACTTC
CDR3aa: CAIRKKAGAGETQYF
d_gene: TRBD2
v_gene: TRBV10-3
len: 15
abundance: many
j_gene: TRBJ2-5

CDR3nt: TGTGCCTGGAGTGTACGGGACAGGGGGCAGGGGACCCAGTACTTC
CDR3aa: CAWSVRDRGQGTQYF
d_gene: TRBD1
v_gene: TRBV30
len: 15
abundance: few
j_gene: TRBJ2-5

CDR3nt: TGTGCCAGCAGCAACCGGGACAGGGCGGCCGGCTACACCTTC
CDR3aa: CASSNRDRAAGYTF
d_gene: TRBD1
v_gene: TRBV6-2/TRBV6-3
len: 14
abundance: few
j_gene: TRBJ1-2

CDR3nt: TGTGCCAGCAGTGAAGCAAACCTAGCGGGAGATACCGGGGAGCTGTTTTTT
CDR3aa: CASSEANLAGDTGELFF
d_gene: TRBD2
v_gene: TRBV2
len: 17
abundance: few
j_gene: TRBJ2-2

CDR3nt: TGTGCCAGCAGCCGACGTTCCGGACTAGCGGGGGTGGATACGCAGTATTTT
CDR3aa: CASSRRSGLAGVDTQYF
d_gene: TRBD2
v_gene: TRBV14
len: 17
abundance: NA
j_gene: TRBJ2-3

CDR3nt: TGTGCCAGCAGCGTCGGGGGGCGAACCTACGAGCAGTACTTC
CDR3aa: CASSVGGRTYEQYF
d_gene: NA
v_gene: TRBV9
len: 14
abundance: NA
j_gene: TRBJ2-7

CDR3nt: TGCAGTGCTAGTCCCACTAGCGGGGCCCTCGGGGAGCTGTTTTTT
CDR3aa: CSASPTSGALGELFF
d_gene: TRBD2
v_gene: TRBV20-1
len: 15
abundance: few
j_gene: TRBJ2-2

CDR3nt: TGTGCCAGCATACCTTCCGGGGGCTCTGGAAACACCATATATTTT
CDR3aa: CASIPSGGSGNTIYF
d_gene: NA
v_gene: TRBV6-1
len: 15
abundance: NA
j_gene: TRBJ1-3

CDR3nt: TGTGCCAGCAGCCTCACCATCCCGAACACCGGGGAGCTGTTTTTT
CDR3aa: CASSLTIPNTGELFF
d_gene: NA
v_gene: TRBV7-9
len: 15
abundance: NA
j_gene: TRBJ2-2

CDR3nt: TGTGCCAGCAGGACCTACGGTGAAGCTTTCTTT
CDR3aa: CASRTYGEAFF
d_gene: NA
v_gene: TRBV6-1
len: 11
abundance: many
j_gene: TRBJ1-1

CDR3nt: TGTGCCAGCAGTCAAGGGACAGATCAGCCCCAGCATTTT
CDR3aa: CASSQGTDQPQHF
d_gene: TRBD1
v_gene: TRBV4-1
len: 13
abundance: many
j_gene: TRBJ1-5

CDR3nt: TGCAGTGCTAGTAGCTCAGGGAATTCGTTTAGCACCGGGGAGCTGTTTTTT
CDR3aa: CSASSSGNSFSTGELFF
d_gene: NA
v_gene: TRBV20-1
len: 17
abundance: few
j_gene: TRBJ2-2

CDR3nt: TGTGCCAGCAGCTTGTCCTTGGGTATGAAAGGGTACGAGCAGTACTTC
CDR3aa: CASSLSLGMKGYEQYF
d_gene: NA
v_gene: TRBV7-2
len: 16
abundance: many
j_gene: TRBJ2-7

CDR3nt: TGTGCCAGCAGTTATTCCAGAGAGACCCAGTACTTC
CDR3aa: CASSYSRETQYF
d_gene: NA
v_gene: TRBV6-2/TRBV6-3
len: 12
abundance: many
j_gene: TRBJ2-5

CDR3nt: TGTGCCACCAGTGATACCATCGGGGGCGTTGCGGAGACCCAGTACTTC
CDR3aa: CATSDTIGGVAETQYF
d_gene: NA
v_gene: TRBV24-1
len: 16
abundance: many
j_gene: TRBJ2-5

CDR3nt: TGTGCCGTGACTAGCGGGAGAGTAGGCGGGGAGCTGTTTTTT
CDR3aa: CAVTSGRVGGELFF
d_gene: TRBD2
v_gene: TRBV19
len: 14
abundance: NA
j_gene: TRBJ2-2

CDR3nt: TGCAGCGTTGAGTCTAGGGAAGACTATGGCTACACCTTC
CDR3aa: CSVESREDYGYTF
d_gene: NA
v_gene: TRBV29-1
len: 13
abundance: NA
j_gene: TRBJ1-2

CDR3nt: TGTGCCAGCAGCCGAACTCGGGTAGGGGGAAATCAGCCCCAGCATTTT
CDR3aa: CASSRTRVGGNQPQHF
d_gene: NA
v_gene: TRBV7-9
len: 16
abundance: few
j_gene: TRBJ1-5

CDR3nt: TGTGCCAGCAGCCAAGAACTGACAGAGGGTAGATACGAGCAGTACTTC
CDR3aa: CASSQELTEGRYEQYF
d_gene: NA
v_gene: TRBV14
len: 16
abundance: many
j_gene: TRBJ2-7

CDR3nt: TGTGCCAGCAGCTTTGACGGGGGTGGGTACGAGCAGTACTTC
CDR3aa: CASSFDGGGYEQYF
d_gene: NA
v_gene: TRBV7-2
len: 14
abundance: NA
j_gene: TRBJ2-7

CDR3nt: TGTGCCAGCAGACACACGGGGCCGGGCACTGAAGCTTTCTTT
CDR3aa: CASRHTGPGTEAFF
d_gene: NA
v_gene: TRBV6-1
len: 14
abundance: few
j_gene: TRBJ1-1

CDR3nt: TGCGCCAGCTGGCCCCAGCATTTT
CDR3aa: CASWPQHF
d_gene: NA
v_gene: TRBV5-1
len: 8
abundance: NA
j_gene: TRBJ1-5

CDR3nt: TGTGCCAGCAGCCCCCGGGACAGTAATGAAAAACTGTTTTTT
CDR3aa: CASSPRDSNEKLFF
d_gene: TRBD1
v_gene: TRBV7-8
len: 14
abundance: many
j_gene: TRBJ1-4

CDR3nt: TGTGCCAGCAAAATACTTACCGGGACAGGACACTACGAGCAGTACTTC
CDR3aa: CASKILTGTGHYEQYF
d_gene: TRBD1
v_gene: TRBV6-1
len: 16
abundance: many
j_gene: TRBJ2-7

CDR3nt: TGTGCCAGCAATATGGGCAGGGCTAGCTACGAGCAGTACTTC
CDR3aa: CASNMGRASYEQYF
d_gene: NA
v_gene: TRBV7-9
len: 14
abundance: NA
j_gene: TRBJ2-7

CDR3nt: TGTGCCAGCAGGATGGAGGACAGGGGAAATGGCGAGCAGTACTTC
CDR3aa: CASRMEDRGNGEQYF
d_gene: TRBD1
v_gene: TRBV6-1
len: 15
abundance: many
j_gene: TRBJ2-7

CDR3nt: TGTGCCAGCAGCTTTGGACGGGACCAAGAGACCCAGTACTTC
CDR3aa: CASSFGRDQETQYF
d_gene: NA
v_gene: TRBV5-6
len: 14
abundance: once
j_gene: TRBJ2-5

CDR3nt: TGTGCCAGCTCACCCCTGGGGAATACGCAGTATTTT
CDR3aa: CASSPLGNTQYF
d_gene: NA
v_gene: TRBV18
len: 12
abundance: NA
j_gene: TRBJ2-3

CDR3nt: TGTGCCAGCAGCTTACGATCGGACAGGGACGAGACCCAGTACTTC
CDR3aa: CASSLRSDRDETQYF
d_gene: TRBD1
v_gene: TRBV11-2
len: 15
abundance: many
j_gene: TRBJ2-5

CDR3nt: TGTGCCAGCAGTTTAGCGCTGAGCTACGTGGCCAATGAGCAGTTCTTC
CDR3aa: CASSLALSYVANEQFF
d_gene: NA
v_gene: TRBV12-3/TRBV12-4
len: 16
abundance: NA
j_gene: TRBJ2-1